The T cell receptor beta chain under discussion was sequenced for a study of OX40 agonist ivuxolimab in advanced cancers. People who had autoimmune disease history or systemic immunosuppression were excluded. With 5 bases removed from V and 3 bases from J, the gap between germline ends came to 10 bases. The germline gives CDR1 SGHVS, CDR2 FQNEAQ. The CDR3 spans 13 residues. Assay: immunoSEQ multiplex PCR; the TCRdb copy retains only in-frame clones and omits some. The sample carries roughly 76,000 clones, approximately 86% recorded once. V is TRBV7-8 and J is TRBJ1-1, with D tentatively TRBD1 (5 bases). Source: CD4+ or CD8+ T cells sorted from blood, taken in a trial of the OX40 agonist ivuxolimab. The receptor's source is an adult with an advanced solid tumor such as melanoma, head and neck, liver or kidney cancer. CDR3 sequence reads: CASSPDSYTEAFF. CDR3 DNA sequence: TGTGCCAGCAGCCCCGACAGTTACACTGAAGCTTTCTTT. Full variable domain (rest looked up from reference TRBV7-8 and TRBJ1-1): GAGVSQSPRYKVAKRGQDVALRCDPISGHVSLFWYQQALGQGPEFLTYFQNEAQLDKSGLPSDRFFAERPEGSVSTLKIQRTQQEDSAVYLCASSPDSYTEAFFGQGTRLTVV.